A selection of T cell receptor beta chains follows, all from one sample in a study of OX40 agonist ivuxolimab in advanced cancers. Some clones are missing from TCRdb's copy, which holds only in-frame ones; the method was immunoSEQ multiplex PCR. Of about 73,000 clones in the sample, about 89% are singletons; the top ten hold under 0.85%. Sample: CD4+ or CD8+ T cells sorted from blood, taken in a trial of the OX40 agonist ivuxolimab. These receptors all come from an adult with an advanced solid tumor such as melanoma, head and neck, liver or kidney cancer. CDR3s include the opening cysteine and the closing phenylalanine or tryptophan. The order of the fields is CDR3 protein, CDR3 DNA, V gene, D gene, clone size, J gene. D genes are given only for firm matches. The size entry is marked missing in some rows and otherwise reads once, few, many or a size class.

CASSPPGGRHTEAFF TGTGCCAGCAGCCCCCCCGGGGGGCGCCACACTGAAGCTTTCTTT TRBV7-2 NA NA TRBJ1-1
CASATLAGVYEQYF TGTGCCAGCGCGACTCTAGCGGGAGTGTACGAGCAGTACTTC TRBV28 TRBD2 NA TRBJ2-7
CASSLSGGTSGDNEQFF TGCGCCAGCAGCCTATCAGGGGGGACTAGCGGGGACAATGAGCAGTTCTTC TRBV5-1 TRBD2 NA TRBJ2-1
CAISGTSGNTGELFF TGTGCCATCAGTGGGACTAGCGGCAACACCGGGGAGCTGTTTTTT TRBV10-3 TRBD2 NA TRBJ2-2
CASSAGQGAFGEKLFF TGTGCCAGTAGTGCGGGACAGGGGGCGTTTGGTGAAAAACTGTTTTTT TRBV19 TRBD1 NA TRBJ1-4
CSVESGVTPGETQYF TGCAGCGTTGAATCTGGCGTGACCCCCGGGGAGACCCAGTACTTC TRBV29-1 NA NA TRBJ2-5
CASRPPDSNQPQHF TGTGCCAGTAGACCCCCTGACAGCAATCAGCCCCAGCATTTT TRBV19 NA NA TRBJ1-5
CASSLDGGGGQPQHF TGTGCCAGCAGCTTAGATGGGGGGGGAGGACAGCCCCAGCATTTT TRBV7-8 NA NA TRBJ1-5
CASSLKARGQGGYTF TGTGCCAGCAGTTTAAAGGCCAGGGGGCAAGGTGGCTACACCTTC TRBV28 TRBD1 NA TRBJ1-2
CASSYMGANVLTF TGTGCCAGCAGTTACATGGGGGCCAACGTCCTGACTTTC TRBV6-5 NA NA TRBJ2-6
CASSQGQGVWTEAFF TGTGCCAGCAGCCAAGGACAGGGAGTGTGGACTGAAGCTTTCTTT TRBV14 TRBD1 once TRBJ1-1
CASSTSGGRIYTF TGTGCCAGCAGCACCTCAGGGGGACGCATCTACACCTTC TRBV11-2 TRBD1 NA TRBJ1-2
CASSLWDRGADTQYF TGTGCCAGCAGTTTATGGGACAGGGGCGCAGATACGCAGTATTTT TRBV27 TRBD1 NA TRBJ2-3
CASSYSARGGNTIYF TGTGCCAGCAGTTACTCGGCAAGGGGTGGAAACACCATATATTTT TRBV6-5 NA NA TRBJ1-3